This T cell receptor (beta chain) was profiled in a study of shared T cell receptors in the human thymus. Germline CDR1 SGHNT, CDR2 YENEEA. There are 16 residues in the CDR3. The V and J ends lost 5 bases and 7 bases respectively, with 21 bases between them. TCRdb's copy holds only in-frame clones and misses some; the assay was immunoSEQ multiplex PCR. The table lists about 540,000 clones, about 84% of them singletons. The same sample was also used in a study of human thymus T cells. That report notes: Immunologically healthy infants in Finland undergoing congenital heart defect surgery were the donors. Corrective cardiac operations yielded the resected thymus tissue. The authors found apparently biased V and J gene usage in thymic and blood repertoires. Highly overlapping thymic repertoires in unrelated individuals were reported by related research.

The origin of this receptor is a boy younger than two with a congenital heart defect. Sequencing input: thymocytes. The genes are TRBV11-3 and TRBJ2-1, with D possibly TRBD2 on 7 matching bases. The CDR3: CASSRPLAVGGNEQFF. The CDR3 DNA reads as TGTGCCAGCAGCCGCCCCCTAGCGGTAGGGGGGAATGAGCAGTTCTTC.